The 18 T cell receptor beta chains reported below all come from one sample, sequenced in a study of CD4+ T cells in melanoma. Measured with immunoSEQ multiplex PCR; TCRdb has only the in-frame clones, and not every one. The data hold fewer than 20,000 clones, with over 75% observed a single time. Material: cells from a culture (not recorded whether cultured in vitro). The receptors stem from a human donor with melanoma.

The CDR3 DNA sequence: TGTGCCTGGAGTGCGGGGCATACTTACGAGCAGTACTTC. Translation gives CAWSAGHTYEQYF. The J gene is TRBJ2-7, the V gene TRBV30; possibly TRBD1 or TRBD2 for D (5 bases each). V was pared by 1 base and J by 4 bases, with 11 bases between. Germline loops: CDR1 GTSNPN, CDR2 SVGIG (reference sequence). The CDR3 is 13 amino acids.

The CDR3 nucleotides read TGTGCCAGCAGGGGAGAGGGTGGTCAGCCCCAGCATTTT. It specifies CASRGEGGQPQHF. The V call is TRBV6-6, the J call TRBJ1-5; D is uncertain. This CDR3 is 13 amino acids long. The ends were cut back, 6 bases at V and 6 bases at J, with 12 bases in the middle. Per germline, CDR1 MNHNY and CDR2 SVGAGI (reference sequence).

This clone was recorded a few times. CDR3 protein: CASSLSGAPNYGYTF. As DNA, the CDR3 is TGTGCCAGCAGCTTAAGTGGGGCCCCTAACTATGGCTACACCTTC. The chain is built from TRBV7-9 and TRBJ1-2; D perhaps matches TRBD1 (5 bases). Germline V CDR1 and CDR2: SEHNR, FQNEAQ (reference sequence). CDR3 size: 15 residues. Trimming removed 2 bases from V and 0 bases from J, with 10 bases in between.

The chain carries TRBV6-1 and TRBJ1-5; D is uncertain. The V and J ends lost 5 bases and 4 bases respectively, with 6 bases between them. This CDR3 is 12 amino acids long. Germline V gives CDR1 MNHNS, CDR2 SASEGT. The CDR3 region is CASSYGNQPQHF. The CDR3 DNA follows: TGTGCCAGCAGTTATGGTAATCAGCCCCAGCATTTT.

The chain couples TRBV7-9 to TRBJ2-5; TRBD2 matches at 7 bases. V was pared by 2 bases and J by 2 bases, with 11 bases of the junction left unmatched. Germline-derived CDR1 and CDR2 are SEHNR and FQNEAQ (reference sequence). The CDR3 length is 17 residues. The chain's CDR3 is CASSLNLALAVQETQYF. CDR3 sequence (DNA): TGTGCCAGCAGCTTAAACCTCGCGCTAGCGGTACAAGAGACCCAGTACTTC.

A single count supports this clone. The CDR3, as DNA: TGTGCCAGCAGTTACTTCCGACGTTCGACCGGGGAGCTGTTTTTT. Translation: CASSYFRRSTGELFF. This chain links TRBV6-5 with TRBJ2-2; no clear D gene. Germline V gene sequence: CDR1 MNHEY, CDR2 SVGAGI. The V and J ends lost 1 base and 5 bases respectively, with 11 bases between them. The CDR3 totals 15 residues.

The chain couples TRBV7-9 to TRBJ1-4, with TRBD1 identical over 7 bases. V lost 9 bases and J lost 8; bases outside the gene matches: 15. This CDR3 contains 15 residues. Germline CDR1 is SEHNR and CDR2 is FQNEAQ (reference sequence). The CDR3 reads CASSRGAEPKEKLFF. The CDR3 DNA follows: TGTGCCAGTAGCAGGGGGGCCGAACCAAAGGAAAAACTGTTTTTT.

The CDR3 sequence is CASSLGQGATGELFF. In DNA form, the CDR3 reads TGTGCCAGCAGCTTGGGACAGGGGGCGACCGGGGAGCTGTTTTTT. The chain is built from TRBV7-3 and TRBJ2-2; 12 positions match TRBD1. Germline CDR1 SGHTA, CDR2 FQGTGA. The CDR3 runs to 15 residues. Germline trimming cut 3 bases from V and 5 bases from J; bases unmatched to any gene: 1.

The chain combines TRBV4-1 with TRBJ1-2, with D possibly being TRBD1 (5 bases). Germline-derived CDR1 and CDR2 are MGHRA and YSYEKL. CDR3 size: 15 residues. V was shortened by 0 bases and J by 2 bases, with 10 bases between the two germline ends. The CDR3 DNA sequence: TGCGCCAGCAGCCAAGATTTTGGGGGGAACTATGGCTACACCTTC. Encoded protein: CASSQDFGGNYGYTF.

The chain employs TRBV7-9 and TRBJ2-3; TRBD2 might be the D (6 bases). This CDR3 contains 17 residues. Per germline, CDR1 SEHNR and CDR2 FQNEAQ (reference sequence). Trimming left V 1 base short and J 2 bases short, with 16 bases between. The CDR3 is CASSLGWDSYLTDTQYF. For the CDR3, the DNA is TGTGCCAGCAGCTTAGGGTGGGACTCTTACCTCACAGATACGCAGTATTTT.

The chain uses TRBV7-6 and TRBJ2-1, with a weak D call TRBD2 (6 bases). This CDR3 is built from 14 residues. CDR1 and CDR2 from the germline V gene are SGHVS and FNYEAQ. The ends were cut back, 5 bases at V and 7 bases at J, with 15 bases in the middle. CDR3 bases: TGTGCCAGCAGCCCCCTAGCGCAGAGGAATGAGCAGTTCTTC. Protein sequence: CASSPLAQRNEQFF.

The rearrangement links TRBV4-1 to TRBJ1-2; TRBD1 agrees at 10 bases. Per the germline V gene, CDR1 is MGHRA and CDR2 is YSYEKL. After removal of 4 bases from V and 4 bases from J, the junction contained 6 bases not matched to a gene. The CDR3 sequence is 15 residues long. CDR3 in amino acids: CASSRTGGSGYGYTF. The CDR3 nucleotides are TGCGCCAGCAGCCGGACAGGGGGTTCGGGCTATGGCTACACCTTC.

The chain combines TRBV9 with TRBJ2-3, with D tentatively TRBD2 (6 bases). This CDR3 spans 14 amino acids. V lost 1 base and J lost 1, with 7 bases in between. Germline loops: CDR1 SGDLS, CDR2 YYNGEE. CDR3 sequence: CASSVSSGTDTQYF. Here the CDR3 DNA reads TGTGCCAGCAGCGTATCTAGCGGCACAGATACGCAGTATTTT. Filled out from reference TRBV9 and TRBJ2-3, the complete variable domain reads DSGVTQTPKHLITATGQRVTLRCSPRSGDLSVYWYQQSLDQGLQFLIQYYNGEERAKGNILERFSAQQFPDLHSELNLSSLELGDSALYFCASSVSSGTDTQYFGPGTRLTVL.

The V and J genes are TRBV2 and TRBJ2-1; the D gene is possibly TRBD1 (6 bases). Trimming cost V 4 bases and J 9 bases, with 16 bases left between them. The CDR3 contains 14 residues. CDR1 and CDR2 (germline): SNHLY, FYNNEI. This CDR3 is CASSGGQGKGEQFF. The CDR3 coding sequence is TGTGCCAGCAGTGGAGGTCAGGGGAAGGGTGAGCAGTTCTTC. The full variable domain, in which reference TRBV2 and TRBJ2-1 provide the parts outside the CDR3, is EPEVTQTPSHQVTQMGQEVILRCVPISNHLYFYWYRQILGQKVEFLVSFYNNEISEKSEIFDDQFSVERPDGSNFTLKIRSTKLEDSAMYFCASSGGQGKGEQFFGPGTRLTVL.

This clone was detected only once. V gene TRBV11-2 combines with J gene TRBJ1-2; D is possibly TRBD1 (5 bases). This CDR3 has 18 residues. Germline lookup yields CDR1 SGHAT and CDR2 FQNNGV. V was shortened by 4 bases and J by 3 bases, with 24 bases between the two germline ends. CDR3: CASSSLDRYRWRDYGYTF. Here the CDR3 DNA reads TGTGCCAGCAGCTCCTTGGATCGTTACAGGTGGAGGGACTATGGCTACACCTTC.

The chain carries TRBV27 and TRBJ2-3, with 7 bases aligning to TRBD2. The CDR3 has 14 residues. Germline V lookup: CDR1 MNHEY, CDR2 SMNVEV (reference sequence). With 8 bases clipped from V and 2 bases from J, the junction kept 7 bases outside the gene matches. The CDR3 loop reads CASSWGGPTDTQYF. The CDR3 bases are TGTGCCAGCTCATGGGGGGGACCCACAGATACGCAGTATTTT.

A remark on this clone: One junction end disagrees with the germline gene, perhaps due to a read error. CDR3 region: CASSPTWTGGGTNEKLFF. CDR3 DNA sequence: TGCGCCAGCAGCCCTACATGGACAGGGGGAGGAACTAATGAAAAATTGTTTTTT. The rearrangement links TRBV4-1 to TRBJ1-4; 10 bases are a match to TRBD1. The germline V gene has CDR1 MGHRA and CDR2 YSYEKL. The CDR3 totals 18 residues.

This chain links TRBV18 with TRBJ2-7; TRBD2 matches 12 bases. J was trimmed by 2 bases and V by 4 bases; bases with no gene match: 9. Germline CDR1 is KGHSH and CDR2 is LQKENI. The CDR3 contains 17 residues. CDR3 in amino acids: CASSLNSGLAGTYEQYF. As DNA, the CDR3 is TGTGCCAGCTCACTTAACTCTGGACTAGCGGGGACCTACGAGCAGTACTTC.